The clone carrying this TCR beta chain was detected only a few times. This specimen comes from a study of blood T cell repertoires in COVID-19. Original analysis: Reference gene primer amplification gave estimated nucleated cell counts. Measured with immunoSEQ multiplex PCR; TCRdb has only the in-frame clones, and not every one. That table gives V, J and clone size, and the DNA gave D and trimming. The sample consists of some 130,000 clones, around 81% of them appearing once. The CDR3 runs 16 residues. The V gene's germline CDR1 is GTSNPN and CDR2 SVGIG (reference sequence). V lost 0 bases and J lost 0, with 12 bases in between.

Sequenced: peripheral blood. The source of this sequence is an older woman with active or convalescent COVID-19. The V call is TRBV30, the J call TRBJ1-3; D gene ambiguous. CDR3 in DNA: TGTGCCTGGAGTGTACACGCAGCGAACTCTGGAAACACCATATATTTT. Protein product: CAWSVHAANSGNTIYF.